This TCR beta chain was recorded in a study of T cell changes during pregnancy in multiple sclerosis. Method: immunoSEQ multiplex PCR; TCRdb's copy keeps in-frame clones and lacks some. The profile shows about 93,000 clones, 91% of them singletons. CDR1 is MNHEY and CDR2 is SVGAGI in the germline V gene. Germline trimming cut 4 bases from V and 4 bases from J; bases unmatched to any gene: 12. The CDR3 consists of 16 residues. The origin of this receptor is a female donor in good health, enrolled as a control in a pregnancy study. Material: peripheral blood, obtained after pregnancy. V and J are TRBV6-5 and TRBJ1-2; 7 bases are a match to TRBD1. CDR3 in DNA: TGTGCCAGCAGTTCTAGAGGGCAGGGGGTAGGCTATGGCTACACCTTC. Protein sequence: CASSSRGQGVGYGYTF.